This T cell receptor (beta chain) was recorded in a study of cytotoxic CD8 clonotypes in ibrutinib-treated CLL. Study-level information: Among the samples, the mean was approximately 250,000 productive templates and roughly 100,000 productive rearrangements.

Profiling relied on immunoSEQ multiplex PCR, and the TCRdb table lists in-frame clones only, not all of them. In the table there are 100,000 to 150,000 clones, 70% to 90% of which are singletons. This clone occurred once. Per the germline V gene, CDR1 is MDHEN and CDR2 is SYDVKM. Trimming removed 2 bases at V and 8 bases at J, with 15 bases between. The CDR3 length is 14 residues. This sample comprised PBMCs, obtained after 24 months of ibrutinib treatment. The chain joins TRBV28 to TRBJ1-1; a possible D gene is TRBD1 (5 bases). The sequence was obtained from a human donor with chronic lymphocytic leukemia. CDR3 sequence (DNA): TGTGCCAGCAGTTTAGTTGGGGGATTGTCAGAAGCTTTCTTT. Translated, it gives CASSLVGGLSEAFF.